The 22 T cell receptor beta chains below all came from one sample that was sequenced in a study of cytomegalovirus exposure and HLA in healthy donors (dated by TCRdb to 2017 to 2019). The library was built by means of the immunoSEQ multiplex PCR assay. A mixture of 60 forward primers for TCR Vbeta segments and 13 reverse primers for TCR Jbeta segments was used in the multiplex PCR. Held by TCRdb, this immuneACCESS table contains in-frame sequences only and omits some clones. Under half of the omission traces to an unresolved V gene where checked; the cause of the rest is unknown. This sample is represented by some 77,000 clones; roughly 80% of them were singletons. The ten largest clones capture roughly a fifth of the sample. Sequencing used PBMCs. These receptors all stem from a woman in her 40s in good health and CMV-seropositive.

This clone was found a few times. The rearrangement joins TRBV29-1 to TRBJ2-1; 9 bases are shared with TRBD1. J lost 3 bases, V lost 7 bases, and 1 base had no gene match. The CDR3 covers 12 residues. The germline gives CDR1 SQVTM, CDR2 ANQGSEA. The CDR3 is CSAGQGYNEQFF. DNA for the CDR3: TGCAGCGCGGGACAGGGCTACAATGAGCAGTTCTTC.

The chain recombines TRBV7-2 with TRBJ2-7, with 7 bases lining up with TRBD2. The CDR3 covers 13 residues. Unmatched junction bases numbered 4, after V lost 4 bases and J lost 4 bases. Looked up from germline, CDR1 is SGHTA and CDR2 is FQGNSA. The CDR3 protein is CASSWTSGYEQYF. CDR3 nucleotides: TGTGCCAGCAGCTGGACTAGTGGGTACGAGCAGTACTTC.

This clone was counted once. This sequence joins TRBV28 and TRBJ1-5; D not certain. The CDR3 is made up of 15 amino acids. The V and J ends lost 3 bases and 1 base respectively, with 10 bases between them. Germline V gene data show CDR1 as MDHEN and CDR2 as SYDVKM. For the CDR3, the DNA is TGTGCCAGCAGTTTCGGGAGGAAGAGCAATCAGCCCCAGCATTTT. This gives the protein CASSFGRKSNQPQHF. The full variable domain, rest sourced from reference TRBV28 and TRBJ1-5, is DVKVTQSSRYLVKRTGEKVFLECVQDMDHENMFWYRQDPGLGLRLIYFSYDVKMKEKGDIPEGYSVSREKKERFSLILESASTNQTSMYLCASSFGRKSNQPQHFGDGTRLSIL.

The chain's CDR3 is CASSPDDRSGYTF. The CDR3 bases are TGTGCCAGCAGCCCCGATGACAGGTCTGGCTACACCTTC. V gene TRBV7-9 combines with J gene TRBJ1-2; TRBD1 is a possible D gene (6 bases). Per germline, CDR1 SEHNR and CDR2 FQNEAQ (reference sequence). V lost 5 bases to trimming and J lost 7 bases, with 14 bases between them. CDR3 length: 13 residues.

The V call is TRBV7-6, the J call TRBJ1-6, with D possibly matching TRBD1 (5 bases). Germline CDR1 reads SGHVS; CDR2 reads FNYEAQ. V dropped 5 bases and J dropped 2 bases, with 10 bases sitting between them. This CDR3 contains 15 residues. The CDR3 bases are TGTGCCAGCAGCGCACAGGACACCTATAATTCACCCCTCCACTTT. Encoded protein: CASSAQDTYNSPLHF.

This clone has only a few counts. The gene calls are TRBV1 and TRBJ2-7; the table's D gene call, TRBD1, was not cross checked with the DNA. TRBV1 is an annotated pseudogene. CDR3 length equals 15 residues. CDR3 sequence: CTSSHAGTGGLEQYF. The CDR3 DNA sequence: TGCACCAGCAGCCACGCCGGGACAGGGGGCCTCGAGCAGTACTTC.

The chain links TRBV2 to TRBJ1-3; D remains unclear. This CDR3 comprises 16 residues. The V end was cut by 7 bases, the J end by 4 bases, with 20 bases between. Germline V lookup: CDR1 SNHLY, CDR2 FYNNEI. CDR3 in amino acids: CASTPIVGKSGNTIYF. The CDR3 region has the DNA TGTGCCAGCACCCCTATCGTCGGGAAGTCAGGAAACACCATATATTTT.

CDR3 DNA: TGTGCCTGGAGCCAGGGCCGGACAGGCAGGTATTTT. Translation gives CAWSQGRTGRYF. The V gene is TRBV30, the J gene TRBJ2-3; TRBD1 matches 7 bases. V shed 3 bases, J shed 14 bases, and the junction held 11 bases outside the gene matches. Germline V gives CDR1 GTSNPN, CDR2 SVGIG (reference sequence). The CDR3 totals 12 residues.

The rearrangement links TRBV27 to TRBJ2-3, with D possibly TRBD1 on 5 matching bases. V lost 8 bases and J lost 11, with 14 bases in between. Germline-derived CDR1 and CDR2 are MNHEY and SMNVEV (reference sequence). The length of the CDR3 is 11 residues. DNA for the CDR3: TGTGCCAGCTCTAGGGGATTGAGGCAGTATTTT. Protein sequence: CASSRGLRQYF.

In nucleotides, the CDR3 is TGTGCCAGCAGGGGGGGGAATGAGCAGTTCTTC. Its translation: CASRGGNEQFF. V gene TRBV5-4 combines with J gene TRBJ2-1; 7 bases line up with TRBD2. With V trimmed by 5 bases and J by 7 bases, 0 bases remained unmatched. The CDR3 extends over 11 amino acids. CDR1 is SGHNT and CDR2 is YYREEE in the germline V gene (reference sequence).

This clone has just a few counts. V and J are TRBV12-5 and TRBJ1-5, with 7 bases identical to TRBD1. This CDR3 is built from 13 residues. V trimming: 6 bases; J trimming: 4 bases; junction bases outside the gene matches: 3. Germline V gives CDR1 LGHNT, CDR2 FRNRAP. CDR3 protein: CASGRQGNQPQHF. For the CDR3, the DNA is TGTGCTAGTGGGAGACAGGGTAATCAGCCCCAGCATTTT. The full variable domain, its missing parts supplied by reference TRBV12-5 and TRBJ1-5, is DARVTQTPRHKVTEMGQEVTMRCQPILGHNTVFWYRQTMMQGLELLAYFRNRAPLDDSGMPKDRFSAEMPDATLATLKIQPSEPRDSAVYFCASGRQGNQPQHFGDGTRLSIL.

This clone has only one observation. The chain carries TRBV2 and TRBJ1-1, with D maybe TRBD1 (5 bases). Per germline, CDR1 SNHLY and CDR2 FYNNEI. The CDR3 is 13 amino acids. V was cut by 7 bases and J by 0 bases, with 9 bases left in between. The CDR3 loop is CASIRQMNTEAFF. DNA for the CDR3: TGTGCCAGCATTCGACAGATGAACACTGAAGCTTTCTTT.

This clone occurred a few times. The genes are TRBV6-1 and TRBJ2-7, with D maybe TRBD1 (6 bases). The CDR3 loop spans 14 amino acids. Trimming took off 0 bases at V and 0 bases at J, with 6 bases between the two ends. The germline V gene has CDR1 MNHNS and CDR2 SASEGT. The CDR3 DNA is TGTGCCAGCAGTGAAGCAGGGGGCTCCTACGAGCAGTACTTC. This translates into CASSEAGGSYEQYF.

The chain couples TRBV2 to TRBJ1-1; 8 bases fit TRBD1. Germline assignment: CDR1 SNHLY and CDR2 FYNNEI. This CDR3 has 15 amino acids. The V and J ends lost 5 bases and 2 bases, in that order; junction bases with no gene match: 7. The CDR3 nucleotides are TGTGCCAGCAGTCCGAGACAGGGGTTCAACACTGAAGCTTTCTTT. It yields the protein CASSPRQGFNTEAFF.

The chain has TRBV27 and TRBJ2-3; D is undetermined. Trimming stripped 3 bases from V and 5 bases from J, with 6 bases between. This CDR3 is 12 amino acids long. The V gene's germline CDR1 is MNHEY and CDR2 SMNVEV (reference sequence). CDR3 protein: CASSFPGDTQYF. DNA for the CDR3: TGTGCCAGCAGTTTTCCCGGAGATACGCAGTATTTT.

This chain connects TRBV4-2 to TRBJ1-1; tentatively, D is TRBD1 (6 bases). The CDR3 totals 15 residues. The germline V gene has CDR1 LGHNA and CDR2 YNFKEQ. V was clipped by 5 bases and J by 4 bases, with 17 bases between them. DNA for the CDR3: TGTGCCAGCAGCGTAGGGGAGGGGGTGGGCACTGAAGCTTTCTTT. Its protein is CASSVGEGVGTEAFF.

This clone was found once. V and J are TRBV28 and TRBJ1-5; the D gene is possibly TRBD1 (6 bases). The V end lost 8 bases, the J end lost 0 bases, and 14 bases lay between the germline ends. CDR3 length: 15 amino acids. CDR1 and CDR2 (germline): MDHEN, SYDVKM. The CDR3 reads CASRRGGDSNQPQHF. The CDR3 DNA reads TGTGCCAGCCGCAGGGGTGGGGATAGCAATCAGCCCCAGCATTTT.

The chain is built from TRBV5-1 and TRBJ2-1; TRBD1 agrees at 8 bases. Germline assignment: CDR1 SGHRS and CDR2 YFSETQ. The CDR3 sequence is 14 residues long. With 4 bases clipped from V and 6 bases from J, the junction kept 6 bases outside the gene matches. The CDR3 reads CASSAAGQVNEQFF. CDR3 DNA sequence: TGCGCCAGCAGCGCGGCGGGACAGGTCAATGAGCAGTTCTTC.

The chain employs TRBV5-1 and TRBJ2-1, with 12 bases identical to TRBD2. Germline trimming cut 1 base from V and 3 bases from J; bases unmatched to any gene: 2. Germline values: CDR1 SGHRS, CDR2 YFSETQ. The CDR3 consists of 16 residues. This CDR3 reads CASSLLAGGNYNEQFF. DNA of the CDR3: TGCGCCAGCAGCTTGCTAGCGGGAGGGAACTACAATGAGCAGTTCTTC.

This chain uses TRBV30 with TRBJ2-7, with D tentatively TRBD2 (7 bases). The CDR3 totals 15 residues. Trimming removed 0 bases at V and 2 bases at J, with 14 bases between. Germline assignment: CDR1 GTSNPN and CDR2 SVGIG (reference sequence). The CDR3 reads CAWSVGAGAPYEQYF. In nucleotides, the CDR3 is TGTGCCTGGAGTGTAGGGGCGGGGGCCCCCTACGAGCAGTACTTC.

Notes on this clone: Germline and junction disagree at one end, which may indicate a read error. This chain uses TRBV30 with TRBJ1-2; possible D gene TRBD1, 5 bases. The V gene's germline CDR1 is GTSNPN and CDR2 SVGIG (reference sequence). This CDR3 region has 13 residues. The CDR3 region has the DNA TGTGCCTCACTGACAGACAAAAACTGTGGCTACACCTTC. Amino acid sequence: CASLTDKNCGYTF.

This rearrangement joins TRBV27 to TRBJ1-1, with a weak D call TRBD1 (6 bases). The germline V gene has CDR1 MNHEY and CDR2 SMNVEV (reference sequence). The V end lost 3 bases, the J end lost 1 base, and 21 bases lay between the germline ends. CDR3 length: 18 amino acids. CDR3 residues: CASSFRLGAGAGNTEAFF. CDR3 in DNA: TGTGCCAGCAGTTTTCGGTTAGGGGCAGGGGCCGGGAACACTGAAGCTTTCTTT.